This T cell receptor (beta chain) was captured in a study of blood T cell repertoires in COVID-19 (dated by TCRdb to about 2020). Regarding the research as a whole: Collaborator samples came from the United States, Italy and Spain and covered acute and convalescent phases of COVID-19. The samples were drawn from two sources: the first 160 participants of the ongoing ImmuneRACE study, and 1,000 to 1,500 subjects contributed by 6 global collaborators. HLA class I and class II types, where available, came from metadata supplied by the sample provider rather than from assay-based typing. The sample metadata nearly always contained a de-identified subject ID, COVID-19 status, age in years and sex. The prospective study material was composed of cDNA or gDNA derived from T cells, B-cell-depleted T cells, or PBMCs. The repertoires were made available in a free public database intended to serve as a resource for research on the immune response to SARS-CoV-2. Deeply sampled blood TCRbeta repertoires from subjects exposed to, actively infected with, or recovered from COVID-19 were included in the dataset. Overall study outcomes, separate from this receptor: How much clinical and demographic metadata was included differed by source and by participant, and the metadata was provided uncurated.

A note on this clone: Its antigen remains unidentified. Per-base quality was not reported, and no clone a single base away is much larger than it.

The immunoSEQ Assay, a bias-controlled multiplex PCR, was used to amplify TCRbeta CDR3 regions from genomic DNA. The study's processing was this. Within the assay, amplification of reference gene primers was used to estimate how many nucleated cells each sample contained. To quantify the absolute abundance of each unique TCRbeta CDR3 rearrangement, sequence reads were collapsed and filtered. For each sample, productive Simpson clonality was calculated by taking the square root of Simpson's diversity index across productive rearrangements. TCRdb limited this immuneACCESS table to in-frame rearrangements with V and J called. A share of clones is missing; checked studies link under half to unresolved V genes, and the rest is unexplained. That table furnishes V, J and clone size, whereas the DNA furnished D and trimming. This sample has 200,000 to 300,000 clones in its table, and 84% of those were observed once. The biggest ten clones account for 4% to 4.5% of the sample.

Whole blood was collected in K2EDTA tubes by collaborating institutions according to the institutions' own protocols. Collaborator samples were shipped for TCRbeta analysis as frozen whole blood, isolated PBMCs, or DNA extracted from either sample type. This TCR was sampled from a middle-aged man with acute or convalescent COVID-19. The sequenced material came from peripheral blood.

CDR3 protein: CASSLGGGNQPQHF. At the DNA level, the sequence is TGTGCCAGCAGCTTGGGGGGAGGCAATCAGCCCCAGCATTTT. The rearranged chain carries TRBV5-4 and TRBJ1-5; the D gene cannot be named for sure. The CDR3 runs 14 residues from the cysteine to the phenylalanine. CDR3 DNA is the only sequence kept; it has 42 bases, read in frame from the first base. The germline ends are 6 bases apart after V is trimmed by 0 bases and J by 2 bases. CDR1 and CDR2 are drawn from the germline V gene (reference sequence): SGHNT, YYREEE.